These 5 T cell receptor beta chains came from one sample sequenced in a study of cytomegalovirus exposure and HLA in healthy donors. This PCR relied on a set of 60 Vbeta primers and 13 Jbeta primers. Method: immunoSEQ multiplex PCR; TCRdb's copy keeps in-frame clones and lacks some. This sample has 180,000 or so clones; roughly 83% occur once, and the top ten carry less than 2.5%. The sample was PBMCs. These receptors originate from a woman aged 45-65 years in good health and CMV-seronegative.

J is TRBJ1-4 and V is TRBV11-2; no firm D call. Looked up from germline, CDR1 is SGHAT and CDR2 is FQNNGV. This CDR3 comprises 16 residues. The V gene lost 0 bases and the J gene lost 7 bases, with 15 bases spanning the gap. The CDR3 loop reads CASSLDRAIRGEKLFF. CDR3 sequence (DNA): TGTGCCAGCAGCTTAGATCGGGCTATTCGGGGTGAAAAACTGTTTTTT.

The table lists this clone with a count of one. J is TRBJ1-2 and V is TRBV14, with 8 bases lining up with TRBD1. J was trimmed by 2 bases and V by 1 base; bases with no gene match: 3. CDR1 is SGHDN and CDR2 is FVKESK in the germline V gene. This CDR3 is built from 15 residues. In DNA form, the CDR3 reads TGTGCCAGCAGCCAAGGATACAGGGGGAACTATGGCTACACCTTC. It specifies CASSQGYRGNYGYTF. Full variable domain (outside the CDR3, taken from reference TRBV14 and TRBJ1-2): EAGVTQFPSHSVIEKGQTVTLRCDPISGHDNLYWYRRVMGKEIKFLLHFVKESKQDESGMPNNRFLAERTGGTYSTLKVQPAELEDSGVYFCASSQGYRGNYGYTFGSGTRLTVV.

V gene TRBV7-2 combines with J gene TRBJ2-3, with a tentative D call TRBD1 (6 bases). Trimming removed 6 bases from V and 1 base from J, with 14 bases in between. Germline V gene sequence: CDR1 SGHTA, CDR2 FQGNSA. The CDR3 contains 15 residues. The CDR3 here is CASSRTGMGTDTQYF. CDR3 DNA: TGTGCCAGCAGTCGAACAGGGATGGGCACAGATACGCAGTATTTT.

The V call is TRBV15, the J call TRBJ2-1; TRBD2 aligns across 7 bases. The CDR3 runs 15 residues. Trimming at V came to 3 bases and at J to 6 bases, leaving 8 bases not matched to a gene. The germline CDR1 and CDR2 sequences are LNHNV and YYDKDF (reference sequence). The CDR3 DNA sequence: TGTGCCACCAGCAGGGAGCGGGACTCTGGCAATGAGCAGTTCTTC. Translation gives CATSRERDSGNEQFF. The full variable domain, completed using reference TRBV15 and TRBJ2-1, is DAMVIQNPRYQVTQFGKPVTLSCSQTLNHNVMYWYQQKSSQAPKLLFHYYDKDFNNEADTPDNFQSRRPNTSFCFLDIRSPGLGDTAMYLCATSRERDSGNEQFFGPGTRLTVL.

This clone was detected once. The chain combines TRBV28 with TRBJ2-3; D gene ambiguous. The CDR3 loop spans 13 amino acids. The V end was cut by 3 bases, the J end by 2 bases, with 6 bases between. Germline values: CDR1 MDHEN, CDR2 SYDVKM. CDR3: CASSFHTTDTQYF. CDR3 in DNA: TGTGCCAGCAGTTTCCACACCACAGATACGCAGTATTTT.